The 18 T cell receptor beta chains below were found in one sample sequenced in a study of monozygotic twins with inflammatory bowel disease. TCRdb re-analyzed the 5' RACE reads; it lists each CDR3 protein once, without DNA. In total, the table holds some 89,000 distinct CDR3 sequences. Sequenced input: blood. The source of these receptors is a human donor with ulcerative colitis or Crohn's disease, or a healthy co-twin of an affected twin (not recorded which).

This rearrangement joins TRBV14 to TRBJ1-2; as DNA is missing, the TRBD1 call by TCRdb cannot be tested. CDR3 size: 13 residues. Looked up from germline, CDR1 is SGHDN and CDR2 is FVKESK. CDR3 amino acids: CASSPTRHYGYTF.

The V call is TRBV5-1, the J call TRBJ2-1; TCRdb returns TRBD1, unconfirmable since there is no DNA. The germline CDR1 and CDR2 sequences are SGHRS and YFSETQ. The CDR3 consists of 14 residues. The CDR3 region is CASSLGDSRNEQFF. Full variable domain (outside the CDR3, taken from reference TRBV5-1 and TRBJ2-1): KAGVTQTPRYLIKTRGQQVTLSCSPISGHRSVSWYQQTPGQGLQFLFEYFSETQRNKGNFPGRFSGRQFSNSRSEMNVSTLELGDSALYLCASSLGDSRNEQFFGPGTRLTVL.

CDR3 in amino acids: CASSLSIGGSHEQYF. The chain links TRBV28 to TRBJ2-7; TCRdb designates TRBD1, a call that cannot be tested without DNA. The CDR3 is made up of 15 amino acids. Germline values: CDR1 MDHEN, CDR2 SYDVKM. Based on the CDR3 plus reference TRBV28 and TRBJ2-7, the full variable domain is DVKVTQSSRYLVKRTGEKVFLECVQDMDHENMFWYRQDPGLGLRLIYFSYDVKMKEKGDIPEGYSVSREKKERFSLILESASTNQTSMYLCASSLSIGGSHEQYFGPGTRLTVT.

V usage is TRBV20-1 and J usage is TRBJ1-5; the D call from TCRdb, TRBD1, cannot be confirmed without DNA. The germline gives CDR1 DFQATT, CDR2 SNEGSKA (reference sequence). The length of the CDR3 is 13 residues. CDR3 sequence: CSASRGYNQPQHF.

The V and J genes are TRBV11-2 and TRBJ1-1; TCRdb picks TRBD1, but there is no DNA to check that call. CDR3 length: 14 amino acids. The germline CDR1 and CDR2 sequences are SGHAT and FQNNGV. The CDR3 sequence: CASTAQGLYTEAFF.

The gene calls are TRBV24-1 and TRBJ2-1; TCRdb selects TRBD1, and the lack of DNA leaves this call unchecked. The germline V gene encodes CDR1 KGHDR and CDR2 SFDVKD. This CDR3 contains 18 residues. The CDR3 protein is CATSEIGTGLRDYNEQFF.

The chain combines TRBV14 with TRBJ1-2. Germline V lookup: CDR1 SGHDN, CDR2 FVKESK. The CDR3 covers 14 residues. The CDR3 reads CASSQGLLPYGYTF. Looking up the rest from reference TRBV14 and TRBJ1-2 gives the full variable domain: EAGVTQFPSHSVIEKGQTVTLRCDPISGHDNLYWYRRVMGKEIKFLLHFVKESKQDESGMPNNRFLAERTGGTYSTLKVQPAELEDSGVYFCASSQGLLPYGYTFGSGTRLTVV.

The chain is built from TRBV2 and TRBJ1-2; the D call from TCRdb, TRBD1, cannot be confirmed without DNA. Germline assignment: CDR1 SNHLY and CDR2 FYNNEI. The CDR3 has 13 residues. This chain's CDR3 is CASILQGADGYTF. Combining the CDR3 with reference TRBV2 and TRBJ1-2 gives the whole variable domain EPEVTQTPSHQVTQMGQEVILRCVPISNHLYFYWYRQILGQKVEFLVSFYNNEISEKSEIFDDQFSVERPDGSNFTLKIRSTKLEDSAMYFCASILQGADGYTFGSGTRLTVV.

CDR3 amino acids: CASSTTVSYEQYF. The chain uses TRBV27 and TRBJ2-7. This CDR3 has 13 residues. The germline V gene encodes CDR1 MNHEY and CDR2 SMNVEV (reference sequence).

The V call is TRBV9, the J call TRBJ1-6. This CDR3 is 13 amino acids long. Germline lookup yields CDR1 SGDLS and CDR2 YYNGEE. CDR3 loop: CASSETLHSPLHF.

The chain is built from TRBV28 and TRBJ1-2; TCRdb picks TRBD1, but there is no DNA to check that call. Germline V CDR1 and CDR2: MDHEN, SYDVKM. The CDR3 is made up of 13 amino acids. The CDR3 is CASSSTGQAGYTF.

The chain employs TRBV11-2 and TRBJ2-5; TCRdb returns TRBD1, unconfirmable since there is no DNA. In germline, CDR1 is SGHAT, CDR2 FQNNGV. CDR3 length: 14 amino acids. The CDR3 is CASSSAPEQETQYF.

The CDR3 here is CASSRGQGAGGYTF. This chain uses TRBV12-3 or TRBV12-4 with TRBJ1-2; without DNA, the TCRdb call of TRBD1 cannot be checked. CDR3 length: 14 residues.

The CDR3 region is CASSRGPYEQYF. The J gene is TRBJ2-7, the V gene TRBV13; TCRdb designates TRBD1, a call that cannot be tested without DNA. The CDR3 consists of 12 residues. Germline loops: CDR1 PRHDT, CDR2 FYEKMQ (reference sequence).

The chain employs TRBV12-3 or TRBV12-4 and TRBJ2-3. The CDR3 length is 16 residues. The CDR3 loop is CASEKDWKSSTDTQYF.

J is TRBJ1-4 and V is TRBV5-1; TCRdb's D call of TRBD1 is untestable without DNA. Germline V gives CDR1 SGHRS, CDR2 YFSETQ. There are 15 residues in the CDR3. CDR3 in amino acids: CASSPRYDGPEKLFF. Full variable domain (outside the CDR3, taken from reference TRBV5-1 and TRBJ1-4): KAGVTQTPRYLIKTRGQQVTLSCSPISGHRSVSWYQQTPGQGLQFLFEYFSETQRNKGNFPGRFSGRQFSNSRSEMNVSTLELGDSALYLCASSPRYDGPEKLFFGSGTQLSVL.

This chain uses TRBV28 with TRBJ1-5. From germline, CDR1 is MDHEN and CDR2 SYDVKM. CDR3 size: 18 residues. CDR3 in amino acids: CASSPQALEGKIDQPQHF.

CDR3 sequence reads: CASSQVLDTQYF. The rearrangement links TRBV3-1 to TRBJ2-3. CDR1 and CDR2 (germline): LGHDT, YNNKEL (reference sequence). The CDR3 has 12 amino acids.